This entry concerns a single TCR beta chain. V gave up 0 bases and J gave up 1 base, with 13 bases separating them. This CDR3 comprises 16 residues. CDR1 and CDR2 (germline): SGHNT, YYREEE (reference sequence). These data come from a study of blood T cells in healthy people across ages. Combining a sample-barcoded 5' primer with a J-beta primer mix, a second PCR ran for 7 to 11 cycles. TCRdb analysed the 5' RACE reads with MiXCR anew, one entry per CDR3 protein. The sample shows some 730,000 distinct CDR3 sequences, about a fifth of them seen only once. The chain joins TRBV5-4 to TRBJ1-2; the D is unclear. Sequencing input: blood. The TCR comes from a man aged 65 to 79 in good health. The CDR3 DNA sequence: TGTGCCAGCAGCTTGGGGGTCGGCAGACATAACTATGGCTACACCTTC. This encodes CASSLGVGRHNYGYTF. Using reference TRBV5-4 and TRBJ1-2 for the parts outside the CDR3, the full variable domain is ETGVTQSPTHLIKTRGQQVTLRCSSQSGHNTVSWYQQALGQGPQFIFQYYREEENGRGNFPPRFSGLQFPNYSSELNVNALELDDSALYLCASSLGVGRHNYGYTFGSGTRLTVV.